The 11 T cell receptor beta chains listed next were all sequenced from one sample in a study of T cells and Merkel cell carcinoma outcomes. Using immunoSEQ multiplex PCR, the repertoire was profiled, and TCRdb retains in-frame clones only, with some absent. The table lists 7,000 to 10,000 clones, approximately 80% of them singletons. The source material was tumor tissue from Merkel cell carcinoma. The receptors originated from a human donor with Merkel cell carcinoma.

V gene TRBV21-1 combines with J gene TRBJ1-5. TRBV21-1 is flagged as a pseudogene. The CDR3 totals 18 residues. CDR3 protein: CASSNGEKRKPSNQPQHF. The CDR3 DNA follows: TGTGCCAGCAGCAATGGGGAAAAGCGAAAACCTAGCAATCAGCCCCAGCATTTT.

The rearrangement links TRBV18 to TRBJ2-1, with 14 bases matching TRBD2. Germline V CDR1 and CDR2: KGHSH, LQKENI. V dropped 2 bases and J dropped 10; count of bases not matched to a gene: 7. The CDR3 is 16 residues long. The CDR3 nucleotides read TGTGCCAGCTCACCATCCCTGGGACTAGCGGGAGCAGAGCAGTTCTTC. Translating it yields CASSPSLGLAGAEQFF.

A single count supports this clone. The chain couples TRBV7-2 to TRBJ2-3; 7 nucleotides match TRBD1. V shed 6 bases and J 0 bases; nucleotides not matched to a gene: 3. This CDR3 is built from 14 residues. CDR1 is SGHTA, CDR2 FQGNSA, per germline. The CDR3 sequence: CASRVGQSTDTQYF. Here the CDR3 DNA reads TGTGCCAGCAGAGTGGGACAGAGCACAGATACGCAGTATTTT.

The genes are TRBV2 and TRBJ2-1; 10 bases fit TRBD1. V lost 5 bases, J lost 7 bases, and 8 bases stayed unmatched. CDR1 and CDR2 from the germline V gene are SNHLY and FYNNEI. The CDR3 runs 15 residues. This chain's CDR3 is CASSPRDRGGNEQFF. CDR3 DNA sequence: TGTGCCAGCAGTCCCCGGGACAGGGGAGGAAATGAGCAGTTCTTC.

The chain is built from TRBV5-1 and TRBJ1-2, with D perhaps matching TRBD1 (5 bases). Per the germline V gene, CDR1 is SGHRS and CDR2 is YFSETQ. The CDR3 runs to 14 residues. Trimming cost V 4 bases and J 0 bases, with 10 bases left between them. Here the CDR3 reads CASSEGFANYGYTF. In nucleotides, the CDR3 is TGCGCCAGCAGCGAGGGGTTCGCTAACTATGGCTACACCTTC.

The CDR3 sequence is CASSRGARGPRETQYF. CDR3 DNA: TGTGCCAGCAGCCGGGGGGCGCGTGGGCCGAGGGAGACCCAGTACTTC. The rearrangement links TRBV7-2 to TRBJ2-5; weak D call: TRBD2 (7 bases). This CDR3 is 16 amino acids long. Germline CDR1 is SGHTA and CDR2 is FQGNSA. V was cut by 5 bases and J by 5 bases, with 21 bases left in between.

This clone was picked up one time. The J gene is TRBJ2-7, the V gene TRBV5-1; D gene uncertain. Per germline, CDR1 SGHRS and CDR2 YFSETQ. V was cut by 3 bases and J by 1 base, with 11 bases left in between. The CDR3 spans 14 residues. The DNA for the CDR3 is TGCGCCAGCAGCTCCACGGCAGGTTCCTACGAGCAGTACTTC. Translation gives CASSSTAGSYEQYF.

This clone has more than one count but fewer than ten. This chain uses TRBV11-2 with TRBJ2-1, with 7 bases matching TRBD2. Germline-derived CDR1 and CDR2 are SGHAT and FQNNGV. The CDR3 extends over 13 amino acids. With V trimmed by 3 bases and J by 9 bases, 5 bases remained unmatched. The CDR3 region is CASSLGGKGEQFF. CDR3 bases: TGTGCCAGCAGCTTGGGGGGGAAGGGTGAGCAGTTCTTC.

The chain employs TRBV29-1 and TRBJ1-2; no clear D gene. The CDR3 contains 14 residues. The germline CDR1 and CDR2 sequences are SQVTM and ANQGSEA. V was clipped by 1 base and J by 5 bases, with 14 bases between them. CDR3 bases: TGCAGCGTTGAAGCCGGAGGCAGGCAATATGGCTACACCTTC. It yields the protein CSVEAGGRQYGYTF.

The chain joins TRBV7-2 to TRBJ2-3; 8 bases align to TRBD2. Germline V gives CDR1 SGHTA, CDR2 FQGNSA. The CDR3 runs to 16 residues. The J segment lost 1 base and the V segment lost 3 bases, leaving 6 bases of the junction unmatched. CDR3 sequence: CASSFVGGGRTDTQYF. The DNA for the CDR3 is TGTGCCAGCAGCTTTGTCGGCGGGGGGCGCACAGATACGCAGTATTTT.

The CDR3 bases are TGTGCCAGCTCACGACTAGCGGGGGGGCATGCTTCCACAGATACGCAGTATTTT. Encoded protein: CASSRLAGGHASTDTQYF. The V and J genes are TRBV18 and TRBJ2-3, with 14 bases lining up with TRBD2. V dropped 4 bases and J dropped 2; count of bases not matched to a gene: 8. The CDR3 totals 18 residues. CDR1 and CDR2 (germline): KGHSH, LQKENI.